This is a list of T cell receptor beta chains from one sample in a study of chemoradiotherapy in HPV16-positive cancers. Libraries were prepared by immunoSEQ multiplex PCR; TCRdb keeps only in-frame clonotypes and omits some of them. The sample consists of 200 to 250 clones, about three quarters of them appearing once. This material consisted of tumor tissue, taken from a patient who underwent chemoradiotherapy. These receptors all stem from a human donor with HPV-associated anogenital cancer. The CDR3 runs from the conserved cysteine through the conserved F or W. The D gene is left open where the match is weak. Not every row has a clone size; where given, it reads once, few, many or a size class.

>13|TRBV19|hyperexpanded|TRBJ2-7|TRBD1
TGTGCCAGCCGGGACAGGCACGTCTACGAGCAGTACTTC
CASRDRHVYEQYF
>20|TRBV7-8|NA|TRBJ2-3|TRBD2
TGTGCCAGCAGCTTAAGGCACGGACTAGCGGGGGGGCAGCGGACAGATACGCAGTATTTT
CASSLRHGLAGGQRTDTQYF
>16|TRBV5-1|NA|TRBJ2-1|TRBD2
TGCGCCAGCAGCTTGGGGGCTAGCGGGGGGCACAATGAGCAGTTCTTC
CASSLGASGGHNEQFF
>13|TRBV11-3|NA|TRBJ2-2|NA
TGTGCCAGCAGCCCCTCGTATGGCGGGGAGCTGTTTTTT
CASSPSYGGELFF
>12|TRBV29-1|NA|TRBJ1-2|TRBD1
TGCAGCGTTGGAGGCGGACAGGATGGCTACACCTTC
CSVGGGQDGYTF
>16|TRBV28|NA|TRBJ1-1|NA
TGTGCCAGCAGTTTCGGGGTTGGGGCGGGAAACACTGAAGCTTTCTTT
CASSFGVGAGNTEAFF
>14|TRBV7-3|NA|TRBJ2-5|NA
TGTGCCAGCAGCTTAGAGGGGGGCCAAGAGACCCAGTACTTC
CASSLEGGQETQYF
>13|TRBV15|NA|TRBJ2-5|NA
TGTGCCACCAGCAAGGACCCGAGTGGGACCCAGTACTTC
CATSKDPSGTQYF
>13|TRBV7-3|NA|TRBJ2-3|NA
TGTGCCAGCAGCCAAGGAGGTACAGATACGCAGTATTTT
CASSQGGTDTQYF
>18|TRBV27|NA|TRBJ2-2|NA
TGTGCCAGCAGTTTATTTAGTCCCGGGACGGGTTCCACCGGGGAGCTGTTTTTT
CASSLFSPGTGSTGELFF
>14|TRBV28|NA|TRBJ1-5|NA
TGTGCCAGCAGCTTCTGGGAGCTCAATCAGCCCCAGCATTTT
CASSFWELNQPQHF
>15|TRBV19|once|TRBJ1-2|TRBD1
TGTGCCAGTAATACTCCGGGACAGACTAACTATGGCTACACCTTC
CASNTPGQTNYGYTF
>15|TRBV18|few|TRBJ1-1|NA
TGTGCCAGCTCGATCGGACAGAACATGAACACTGAAGCTTTCTTT
CASSIGQNMNTEAFF
>13|TRBV5-1|NA|TRBJ2-3|NA
TGCGCCAGCAGCCTACGGGCATCTGATACGCAGTATTTT
CASSLRASDTQYF
>12|TRBV4-1|NA|TRBJ2-3|NA
TGCGCCAGCAGCTTCTCAACAGATACGCAGTATTTT
CASSFSTDTQYF
>18|TRBV11-2|NA|TRBJ2-1|TRBD2
TGTGCCAGCAGCTTAGATCACCGGGGGGGGTTTTCCTACAATGAGCAGTTCTTC
CASSLDHRGGFSYNEQFF
>16|TRBV4-1|NA|TRBJ2-2|NA
TGCGCCAGCAGCCAACGCCACGACCGGAACACCGGGGAGCTGTTTTTT
CASSQRHDRNTGELFF
>15|TRBV5-6|NA|TRBJ2-5|NA
TGTGCCAGCAGCTTTAGGGCCGCCTCGAGGGAGACCCAGTACTTC
CASSFRAASRETQYF
>12|TRBV5-6|NA|TRBJ2-3|NA
TGTGCCAGCAGGTTGGGGACAGATACGCAGTATTTT
CASRLGTDTQYF
>15|TRBV6-5|NA|TRBJ2-5|NA
TGTGCCAGCAGTTCGTCCGGGACGGCACCGGAGACCCAGTACTTC
CASSSSGTAPETQYF
>12|TRBV5-6|NA|TRBJ1-1|TRBD1
TGTGCCAGCAGCCGACAGGGGGCTGAAGCTTTCTTT
CASSRQGAEAFF
>12|TRBV6-5|NA|TRBJ1-2|NA
TGTGCCAGCAGTGCCCACAGGGATGGCTACACCTTC
CASSAHRDGYTF
>13|TRBV10-3|few|TRBJ1-1|NA
TGTGCCATCAGTGAGTCCGATGTCAGGGGAGCTTTCTTT
CAISESDVRGAFF
>15|TRBV5-1|NA|TRBJ2-3|TRBD2
TGCGCCAGCAGCTTGGGACGGGGGGGCTCAGATACGCAGTATTTT
CASSLGRGGSDTQYF
>12|TRBV19|NA|TRBJ1-2|NA
TGTGCCAGTAGTTTCGGGGAAAGTGGCTACACCTTC
CASSFGESGYTF
>16|TRBV5-4|NA|TRBJ1-2|TRBD1
TGTGCCAGCAGCTTACTCTTGGACAGGGGGCGAAGCGGCTACACCTTC
CASSLLLDRGRSGYTF
>14|TRBV6-1|NA|TRBJ2-3|NA
TGTGCCAGCAGTGAAGGAATAGCCGCAGATACGCAGTATTTT
CASSEGIAADTQYF
>14|TRBV29-1|NA|TRBJ1-5|NA
TGCAGCGTTTGCGAGGGGTTCGCCAATCAGCCCCAGCATTTT
CSVCEGFANQPQHF
>13|TRBV7-8|once|TRBJ1-5|NA
TGTGCCAGCAGCTTAGTTCGGCTCCAGCCCCAGCATTTT
CASSLVRLQPQHF